This TCR beta chain derives from a study of neurological immune-mediated disorders. V lost 5 bases and J lost 6; bases outside the gene matches: 13. Germline V CDR1 and CDR2: DFQATT, SNEGSKA (reference sequence). This CDR3 contains 14 residues. Synthesis of cDNA was accomplished via 5'RACE employing 10-nucleotide random UMIs. Each CDR3 protein gets one entry after TCRdb re-called the 5' RACE reads with MiXCR. The sample has tens of thousands of distinct CDR3 sequences; 11% to 15% are singletons. Volunteers attending a blood bank in Maryland, USA, served as healthy controls. Unsorted libraries were derived from 2 million PBMCs stored at -80 C. Study-wide points: The absence of any CDR3 amino acid sequence shared by expanded clones across subjects suggests that repertoires were private in all groups.

This clonotype showed up many times. The antigen remains unidentified. Sequencing was done on a sample of PBMCs. This clonotype was obtained from a woman in her forties or fifties in good health. The chain is built from TRBV20-1 and TRBJ2-7, with TRBD1 identical over 7 bases. Written as DNA, the CDR3 is TGCAGTGCTCCACACACTGGGGCAGGGGGCGAGCAGTACTTC. Translation: CSAPHTGAGGEQYF.